This T cell receptor beta chain derives from a study of response to subunit inactivated influenza vaccine. The sample holds a few counts of this clonotype. MiXCR, applied by TCRdb to the RT-PCR reads, yields one record per CDR3 protein. The top ten hold around a tenth of the sample, which has approximately 680,000 distinct CDR3 sequences, 15% to 19% seen once. This TCR came from a man in his fifties or sixties who received an inactivated influenza vaccine. The sequenced sample was PBMCs from blood, obtained roughly 12 days after vaccination.

The CDR3 here is CATSDFGTNTGELFF. The CDR3 nucleotides read TGTGCCACCAGTGATTTTGGGACGAACACCGGGGAGCTGTTTTTT. The gene calls are TRBV24-1 and TRBJ2-2, with unresolved D. Trimming took 1 base from V and 0 from J, leaving 5 bases between them. CDR3 length: 15 amino acids. Germline V gives CDR1 KGHDR, CDR2 SFDVKD.